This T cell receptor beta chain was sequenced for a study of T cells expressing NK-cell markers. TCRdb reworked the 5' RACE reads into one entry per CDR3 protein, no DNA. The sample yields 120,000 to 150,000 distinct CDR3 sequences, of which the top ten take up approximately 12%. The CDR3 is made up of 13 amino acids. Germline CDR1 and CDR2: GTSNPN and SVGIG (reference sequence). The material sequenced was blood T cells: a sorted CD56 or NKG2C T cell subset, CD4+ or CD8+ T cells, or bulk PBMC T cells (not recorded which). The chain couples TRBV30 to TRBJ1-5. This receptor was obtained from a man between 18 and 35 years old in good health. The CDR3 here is CAWCGAWDQPQHF.